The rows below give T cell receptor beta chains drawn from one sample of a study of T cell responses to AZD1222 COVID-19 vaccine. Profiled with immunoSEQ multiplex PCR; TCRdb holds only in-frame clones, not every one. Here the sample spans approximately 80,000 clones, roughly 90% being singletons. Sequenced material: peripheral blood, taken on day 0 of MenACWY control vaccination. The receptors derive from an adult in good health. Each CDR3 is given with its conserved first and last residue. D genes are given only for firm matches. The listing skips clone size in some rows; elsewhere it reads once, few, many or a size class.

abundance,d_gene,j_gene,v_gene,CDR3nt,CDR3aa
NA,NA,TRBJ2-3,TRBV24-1,TGTGCCACCAGTGATTTCGGGCGGGCCAACACAGATACGCAGTATTTT,CATSDFGRANTDTQYF
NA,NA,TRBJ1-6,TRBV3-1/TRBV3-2,TGTGCCAGCAGCCATCCGGGCGGTTCACCCCTCCACTTT,CASSHPGGSPLHF
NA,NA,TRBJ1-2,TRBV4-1,TGCGCCAGCAGCCCAACAAGGTCACGGAACTATGGCTACACCTTC,CASSPTRSRNYGYTF
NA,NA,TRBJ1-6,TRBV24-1,TGTGCCACCAGGTTCCCTCGGGGGGTCCTGGAGGGTTCACCCCTCCACTTT,CATRFPRGVLEGSPLHF
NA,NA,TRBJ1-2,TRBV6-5,TGTGCCAGCAGTTCAGGGGACTATGGCTACACCTTC,CASSSGDYGYTF
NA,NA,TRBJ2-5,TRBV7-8,TGTGCCAGCAGCTTACTCCAGGGCGAGACCCAGTACTTC,CASSLLQGETQYF
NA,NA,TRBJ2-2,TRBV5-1,TGCGCCAGCAGCTTGGGGGAATTTGGCACCGGGGAGCTGTTTTTT,CASSLGEFGTGELFF
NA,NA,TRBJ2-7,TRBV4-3,TGCGCCAGCAGCCAAGAAATCCCGTCCGGGGCCAGCTCCTACGAGCAGTACTTC,CASSQEIPSGASSYEQYF
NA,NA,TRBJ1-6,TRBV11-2,TGTGCCAGCAGCTGGCAGGGTTATGATTCACCCCTCCACTTT,CASSWQGYDSPLHF
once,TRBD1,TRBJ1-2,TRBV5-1,TGCGCCAGCAGCCAGGGGGAGGGGATATATGGCTACACCTTC,CASSQGEGIYGYTF
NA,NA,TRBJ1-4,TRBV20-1,TGCAGTGCTAGAGGGGGGGAAAAACTGTTTTTT,CSARGGEKLFF
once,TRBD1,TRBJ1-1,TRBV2,TGTGCCAGCAGACCCGGGACAGGGGGCGGGAGCGGAGCTTTCTTT,CASRPGTGGGSGAFF
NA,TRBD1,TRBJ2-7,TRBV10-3,TGTGCCTCACAGGGGGGAGACGAGCAGTACTTC,CASQGGDEQYF
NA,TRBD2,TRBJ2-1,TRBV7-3,TGTGCCAGCAGCTCTAGCGGGGGGGCCCGCAATGAGCAGTTCTTC,CASSSSGGARNEQFF
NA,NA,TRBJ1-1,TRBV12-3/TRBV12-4,TGTGCCAGCAGTTCTACGTTGAACACTGAAGCTTTCTTT,CASSSTLNTEAFF
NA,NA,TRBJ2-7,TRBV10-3,TGTGCCATCAGTGAGTCGGTACGACAGAGCTCCTACGAGCAGTACTTC,CAISESVRQSSYEQYF
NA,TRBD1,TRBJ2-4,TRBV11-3,TGTGCCAGCAGCTATGGGACAGGGAACATTCAGTACTTC,CASSYGTGNIQYF
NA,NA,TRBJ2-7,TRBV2,TGTGCCAGCAGTGAAAGTTTAGTAGCCTACGAGCAGTACTTC,CASSESLVAYEQYF
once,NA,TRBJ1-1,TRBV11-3,TGTGCCAGCAGCTCACGTGCCGAGACAGGGAACACTGAAGCTTTCTTT,CASSSRAETGNTEAFF
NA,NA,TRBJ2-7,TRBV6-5,TGTGCCAGCAGTCGACGGGGATACTACGAGCAGTACTTC,CASSRRGYYEQYF
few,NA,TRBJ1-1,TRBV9,TGTGCCAGCAGCGTTTTGGACTACACTGAAGCTTTCTTT,CASSVLDYTEAFF
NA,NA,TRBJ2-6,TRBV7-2,TGTGCCAGCACCCTAATGGGCCACTCTGGGGCCAACGTCCTGACTTTC,CASTLMGHSGANVLTF
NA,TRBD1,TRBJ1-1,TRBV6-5,TGTGCCAGCAGACCGACAGGGGGCGGGAGCACTGAAGCTTTCTTT,CASRPTGGGSTEAFF
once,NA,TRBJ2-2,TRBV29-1,TGCAGCGGGGGCCCGGGGGCCACCGGGGAGCTGTTTTTT,CSGGPGATGELFF
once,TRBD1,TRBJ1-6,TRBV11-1,TGTGCCAGCAGTAAGACAGGGAACAATTCACCCCTCCACTTT,CASSKTGNNSPLHF
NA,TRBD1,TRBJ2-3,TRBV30,TGTGCCTGGAGTGATGGGACAGGGGATACGCAGTATTTT,CAWSDGTGDTQYF
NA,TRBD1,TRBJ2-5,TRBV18,TGTGCCAGCTCACCGTGGACAGGGGGCGCCGAGACCCAGTACTTC,CASSPWTGGAETQYF
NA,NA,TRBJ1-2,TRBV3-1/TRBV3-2,TGTGCCAGCAGCCAAGGTAAAGGTGGCTACACCTTC,CASSQGKGGYTF
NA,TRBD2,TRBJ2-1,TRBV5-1,TGCGCCAGCAGCTTGACTAGCGGGGCATACAATGAGCAGTTCTTC,CASSLTSGAYNEQFF
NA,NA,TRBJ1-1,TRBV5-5,TGTGCCAGCAGCTTATTACACAGTGAAGCTTTCTTT,CASSLLHSEAFF
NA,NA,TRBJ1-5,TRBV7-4,TGTGCCAGCAGCTTAGTTTCGCGCGACAAAGGCAATCAGCCCCAGCATTTT,CASSLVSRDKGNQPQHF
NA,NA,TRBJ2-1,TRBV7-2,TGTGCCAGCAGCTTAGCGGGGCAGTCAAATGAGCAGTTCTTC,CASSLAGQSNEQFF
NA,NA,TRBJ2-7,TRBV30,TGTGCCTGTGACAGAGTCCTTGCCTACGAGCAGTACTTC,CACDRVLAYEQYF
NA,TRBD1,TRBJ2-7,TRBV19,TGTGCCAGTAGTCTCCGACAGGGGGAGACGGAGCAGTACTTC,CASSLRQGETEQYF
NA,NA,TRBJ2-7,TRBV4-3,TGCGCCAGCAGCCAAGTCTGGACAGACTCCTACGAGCAGTACTTC,CASSQVWTDSYEQYF
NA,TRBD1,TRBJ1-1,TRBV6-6,TGTGCCAGCAGTCGGGGACAGGGGGAGACTGAAGCTTTCTTT,CASSRGQGETEAFF
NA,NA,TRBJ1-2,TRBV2,TGTGCCAGCAGGCGGGACACCTCTGTATATGGCTACACCTTC,CASRRDTSVYGYTF
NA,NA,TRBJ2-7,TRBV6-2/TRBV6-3,TGTGCCAGCAGTTACTCTGGGATTTCCCACGAGCAGTACTTC,CASSYSGISHEQYF
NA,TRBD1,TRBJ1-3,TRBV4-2,TGTGCCAGCAGCCAATCCCCAGGGGGTATTTCTGGAAACACCATATATTTT,CASSQSPGGISGNTIYF
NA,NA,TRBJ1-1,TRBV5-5,TGTGCCAGCAGCTTGTCCGTGGGTCTGGCTAGTAGGACTGAAGCTTTCTTT,CASSLSVGLASRTEAFF
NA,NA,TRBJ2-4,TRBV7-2,TGTGCCAGCAGCTTAGCCAGGGGAACCAAAAACATTCAGTACTTC,CASSLARGTKNIQYF
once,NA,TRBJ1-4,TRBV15,TGTGCCACCAGCAGCGGAGTTAATGAAAAACTGTTTTTT,CATSSGVNEKLFF
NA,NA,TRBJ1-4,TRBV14,TGTGCCAGCAGCCAAGAACGTGGGACTAATGAAAAACTGTTTTTT,CASSQERGTNEKLFF
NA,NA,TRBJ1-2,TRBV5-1,TGCGCCAGCAGCTCCGCCGGGAGAGAAGGTGGCTACACCTTC,CASSSAGREGGYTF